This is a list of T cell receptor beta chains from one sample in a study of preoperative IRX-2 immunotherapy in early breast cancer. Sequencing used immunoSEQ multiplex PCR; TCRdb keeps in-frame clones, though not all of them. In the table there are 35,000 to 40,000 clones, 82% of which are singletons. This specimen was lymph node tissue, taken after IRX-2 immunotherapy. The receptors were sampled from a human donor with breast cancer. Both conserved end residues are part of each CDR3. A D gene is named only where the DNA matches it firmly. The size entry is marked missing in some rows and otherwise reads once, few, many or a size class.

>TRBV5-1|TRBJ1-6|NA|NA|15
TGCGCCAGCAGCTTGGTCGGTGACGCTAATTCACCCCTCCACTTT
CASSLVGDANSPLHF
>TRBV4-1|TRBJ1-2|NA|NA|15
TGCGCCAGCAGCCACGTCCAGCCCTCGGTGAGGGGCTACACTTTC
CASSHVQPSVRGYTF
>TRBV5-1|TRBJ1-2|NA|NA|15
TGCGCCAGCAGCTTGGCCGACAGACTCCGCTATGGCTACACCTTC
CASSLADRLRYGYTF
>TRBV19|TRBJ2-7|TRBD1|once|14
TGTGCCAGTAGACGGACAGGGGGTTTGTACGAGCAGTACTTC
CASRRTGGLYEQYF
>TRBV6-8|TRBJ2-3|NA|NA|13
TGTGCCGCCGTTATGGCAGGGACAGATACGCAGTATTTT
CAAVMAGTDTQYF
>TRBV7-6|TRBJ2-2|NA|NA|15
TGTGCCAGCAGCTACCTCGGGGCTGACACCGGGGAGCTGTTTTTT
CASSYLGADTGELFF
>TRBV19|TRBJ1-3|NA|NA|17
TGTGCCAGTAACGAGGGCGACACTCTAACTTCTGGAAACACCATATATTTT
CASNEGDTLTSGNTIYF
>TRBV11-3|TRBJ2-5|TRBD2|NA|17
TGTGCCAGCAGCCGGTACGCGGGGGGGCCTAAGGAAGAGACCCAGTACTTC
CASSRYAGGPKEETQYF
>TRBV30|TRBJ1-6|TRBD1|NA|14
TGTGCCTGGAGTGCGGACAGGGGGAATTCACCCCTCCACTTT
CAWSADRGNSPLHF
>TRBV11-3|TRBJ1-3|TRBD1|NA|15
TGTGCCAGCAGTCCAGACAGGGCTCTAGGGAACACCATATATTTT
CASSPDRALGNTIYF
>TRBV11-3|TRBJ1-1|TRBD1|NA|16
TGTGCCAGCAGCTTAGATTTCTTAAGGACAGGGTCTGAAGCTTTCTTT
CASSLDFLRTGSEAFF
>TRBV28|TRBJ2-7|NA|NA|13
TGTGCCAGCAGTCCAGGCAGTGACCACGAGCAGTACTTC
CASSPGSDHEQYF
>TRBV6-8|TRBJ1-2|NA|NA|13
TGTGCCAGCGGGTATGGCAGCCTATTGGGCTACACCTTC
CASGYGSLLGYTF
>TRBV6-8|TRBJ1-5|NA|NA|16
TGTGCCAGCAGTCCCTCATATGGGGGTGGCAATCAGCCCCAGCATTTT
CASSPSYGGGNQPQHF
>TRBV28|TRBJ2-7|NA|NA|13
TGTGCCAGCACTTTGACTAGTCCCTACGAGCAGTACTTC
CASTLTSPYEQYF
>TRBV30|TRBJ1-2|NA|NA|12
TGTGCCTGGAGTGTTCGGAGCTATGGCTACACCTTC
CAWSVRSYGYTF
>TRBV28|TRBJ1-1|TRBD1|NA|15
TGTGCCAGCAGGGGGGACAGTTACGACTTTTCTGAAGCTTTCTTT
CASRGDSYDFSEAFF
>TRBV28|TRBJ1-3|NA|NA|14
TGTGCCAGCAGTTTGGGCAGGACCCGAAACACCATATATTTT
CASSLGRTRNTIYF
>TRBV5-1|TRBJ2-7|NA|NA|16
TGCGCCAGCAGCTTGGCCGGCGGGGTGAGGTCCTACGAGCAGTACTTC
CASSLAGGVRSYEQYF
>TRBV6-8|TRBJ1-5|TRBD1|NA|15
TGTGCCAGCAGTTCTCAGGGACAGCACAATCAGCCCCAGCATTTT
CASSSQGQHNQPQHF